This TCR beta chain was captured by sequencing in a study of metastatic and nonmetastatic thyroid tumors. Study-level information: Repertoires from blood and tumor or nodule tissue of malignant and benign thyroid patients were compared.

Ahead of thyroid surgery, no patient had received treatment of any kind. Germline CDR1 SGHTA, CDR2 FQGTGA. The V end lost 0 bases, the J end lost 7 bases, and 20 bases lay between the germline ends. The CDR3 loop spans 17 amino acids. Whole-study findings and limits: Malignant tumors reportedly showed significantly higher TCR beta diversity than benign nodules in both blood and tumor.

Comment on this clone: Its specificity is not known.

Original data processing: CDR3 differences across clinicopathological groups were used to build a distant-metastasis classifier for papillary thyroid cancer. TCRdb re-called the PCR reads through MiXCR. TCRdb's processing, not the authors' own work, is the source of the V and J calls. The sample yields about 35,000 clones, roughly a sixth seen once. This rearrangement joins TRBV7-3 to TRBJ2-3; D may correspond to TRBD1 or TRBD2 (6 bases each). The receptor was isolated from a male donor with papillary thyroid cancer or a benign thyroid nodule (not recorded which). Some clones in this sample may be carry-over from other donors' samples. What was sequenced was blood. The CDR3 protein is CASSLTRTPGGYHTQYF. The CDR3 DNA is TGTGCCAGCAGCTTAACCCGGACTCCCGGGGGCTATCATACGCAGTATTTT.